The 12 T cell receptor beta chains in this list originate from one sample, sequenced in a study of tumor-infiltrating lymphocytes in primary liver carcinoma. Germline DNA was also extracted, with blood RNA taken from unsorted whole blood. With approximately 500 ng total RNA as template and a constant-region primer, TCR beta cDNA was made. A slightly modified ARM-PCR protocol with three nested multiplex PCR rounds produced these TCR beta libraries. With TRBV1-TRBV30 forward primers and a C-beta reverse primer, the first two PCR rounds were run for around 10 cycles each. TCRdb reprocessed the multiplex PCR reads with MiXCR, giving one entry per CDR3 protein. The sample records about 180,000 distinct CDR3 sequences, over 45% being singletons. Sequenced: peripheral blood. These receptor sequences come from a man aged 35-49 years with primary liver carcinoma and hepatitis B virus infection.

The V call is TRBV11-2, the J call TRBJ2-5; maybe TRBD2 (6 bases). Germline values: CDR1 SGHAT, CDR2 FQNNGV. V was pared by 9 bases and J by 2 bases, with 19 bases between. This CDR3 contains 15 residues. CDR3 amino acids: CARSPGLSGQETQYF. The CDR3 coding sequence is TGTGCCAGAAGCCCCGGACTATCGGGGCAAGAGACCCAGTACTTC.

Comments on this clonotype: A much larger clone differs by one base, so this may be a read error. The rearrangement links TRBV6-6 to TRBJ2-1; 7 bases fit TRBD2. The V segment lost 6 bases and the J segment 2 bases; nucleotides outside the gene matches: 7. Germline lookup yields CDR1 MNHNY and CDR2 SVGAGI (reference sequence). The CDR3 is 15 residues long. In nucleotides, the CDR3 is TGTGCCAGCAGAGGACTAGTGGGAGCCTACAATGAGCAGTTCTTC. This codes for CASRGLVGAYNEQFF.

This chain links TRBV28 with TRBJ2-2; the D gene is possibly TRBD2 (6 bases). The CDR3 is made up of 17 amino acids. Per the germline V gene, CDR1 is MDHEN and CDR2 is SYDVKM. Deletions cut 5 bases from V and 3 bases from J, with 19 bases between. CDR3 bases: TGTGCCAGCAGTCCATCCCTAGGGCGGGACCACACCGGGGAGCTGTTTTTT. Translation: CASSPSLGRDHTGELFF.

CDR3 DNA sequence: TGTGCCATCAGTGAAGGCGGGGAAAGCACAGATACGCAGTATTTT. The encoded protein is CAISEGGESTDTQYF. V gene TRBV10-3 combines with J gene TRBJ2-3, with TRBD2 as a possible D gene (6 bases). The CDR3 runs 15 residues. The germline gives CDR1 ENHRY, CDR2 SYGVKD. V lost 3 bases and J 0 bases, leaving 10 bases between the germline ends.

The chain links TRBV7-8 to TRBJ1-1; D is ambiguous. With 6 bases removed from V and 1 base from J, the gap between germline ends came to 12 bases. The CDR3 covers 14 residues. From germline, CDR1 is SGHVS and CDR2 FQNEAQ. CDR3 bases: TGTGCCAGCAGTCACCTAACACGGAACACTGAAGCTTTCTTT. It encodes CASSHLTRNTEAFF.

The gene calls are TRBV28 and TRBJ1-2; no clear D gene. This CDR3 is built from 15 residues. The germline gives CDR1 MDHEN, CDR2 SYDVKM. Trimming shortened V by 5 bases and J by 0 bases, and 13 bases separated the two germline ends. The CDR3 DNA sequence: TGTGCCAGCAGTCCTCGGGTCCGAGCTAACTATGGCTACACCTTC. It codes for CASSPRVRANYGYTF.

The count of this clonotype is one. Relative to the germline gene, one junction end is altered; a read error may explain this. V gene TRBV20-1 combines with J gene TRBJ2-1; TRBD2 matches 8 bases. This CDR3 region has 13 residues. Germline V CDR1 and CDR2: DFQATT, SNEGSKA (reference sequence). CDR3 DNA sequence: TGCAGTGCTAGTGGACTAGCCGCGAATGAGCGGTTCTTC. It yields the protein CSASGLAANERFF.

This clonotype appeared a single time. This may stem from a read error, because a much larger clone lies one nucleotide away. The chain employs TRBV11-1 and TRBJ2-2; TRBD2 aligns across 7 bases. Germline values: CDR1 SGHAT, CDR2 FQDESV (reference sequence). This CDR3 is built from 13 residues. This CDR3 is CASNLGREGELFF. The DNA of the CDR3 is TGTGCCAGCAACTTAGGGAGGGAAGGGGAGCTGTTTTTT. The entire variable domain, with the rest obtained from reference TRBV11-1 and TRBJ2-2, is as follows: EAEVAQSPRYKITEKSQAVAFWCDPISGHATLYWYRQILGQGPELLVQFQDESVVDDSQLPKDRFSAERLKGVDSTLKIQPAELGDSAMYLCASNLGREGELFFGEGSRLTVL.

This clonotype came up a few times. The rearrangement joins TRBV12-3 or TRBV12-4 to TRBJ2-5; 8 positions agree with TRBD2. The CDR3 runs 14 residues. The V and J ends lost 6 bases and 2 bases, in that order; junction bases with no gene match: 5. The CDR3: CASSSSSGQETQYF. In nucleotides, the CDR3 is TGTGCCAGCAGCTCCTCTAGCGGGCAAGAGACCCAGTACTTC.

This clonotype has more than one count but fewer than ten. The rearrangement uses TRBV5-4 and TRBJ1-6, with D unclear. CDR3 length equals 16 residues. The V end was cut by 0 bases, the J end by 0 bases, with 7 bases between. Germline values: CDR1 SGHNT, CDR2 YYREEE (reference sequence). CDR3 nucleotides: TGTGCCAGCAGCTTGGTGTTCAACTCCTATAATTCACCCCTCCACTTT. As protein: CASSLVFNSYNSPLHF.

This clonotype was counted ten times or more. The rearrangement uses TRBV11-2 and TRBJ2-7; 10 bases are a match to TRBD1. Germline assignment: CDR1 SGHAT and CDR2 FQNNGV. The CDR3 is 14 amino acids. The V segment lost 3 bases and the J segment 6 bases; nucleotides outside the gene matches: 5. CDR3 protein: CASSLTGGASEQYF. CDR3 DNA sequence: TGTGCCAGCAGCTTGACAGGGGGCGCATCCGAGCAGTACTTC. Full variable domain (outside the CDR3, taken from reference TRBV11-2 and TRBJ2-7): EAGVAQSPRYKIIEKRQSVAFWCNPISGHATLYWYQQILGQGPKLLIQFQNNGVVDDSQLPKDRFSAERLKGVDSTLKIQPAKLEDSAVYLCASSLTGGASEQYFGPGTRLTVT.

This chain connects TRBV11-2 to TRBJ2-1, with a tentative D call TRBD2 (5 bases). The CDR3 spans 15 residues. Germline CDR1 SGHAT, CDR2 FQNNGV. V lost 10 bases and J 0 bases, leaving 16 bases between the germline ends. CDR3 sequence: CANALGGNSYNEQFF. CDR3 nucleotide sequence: TGTGCCAACGCCCTAGGAGGTAACTCCTACAATGAGCAGTTCTTC.